The rows below give T cell receptor beta chains drawn from one sample of a study of blood T cell repertoires in COVID-19. Clones were read by immunoSEQ multiplex PCR, and TCRdb kept only the in-frame ones, dropping some. Of more than 110,000 clones in the sample, over 75% were seen once. Sequenced input: peripheral blood. Receptor source: a man aged 45-60 years with acute or convalescent COVID-19. Both conserved end residues are part of each CDR3. D genes are given only for firm matches. Part of the rows lack a size; the others show once, few, many or a class for expanded clones.

clone size: .
D gene: .
J gene: TRBJ2-1
V gene: TRBV15
CDR3 protein: CATSRDRGYEQFF
CDR3 DNA: TGTGCCACCAGCAGAGATCGGGGGTATGAGCAGTTCTTC

clone size: .
D gene: .
J gene: TRBJ1-1
V gene: TRBV5-6
CDR3 protein: CASSPPSYSYTEAFF
CDR3 DNA: TGTGCCAGCAGCCCACCCAGTTACAGCTACACTGAAGCTTTCTTT

clone size: .
D gene: .
J gene: TRBJ1-5
V gene: TRBV6-6
CDR3 protein: CASSRANQPQHF
CDR3 DNA: TGTGCCAGCAGTAGAGCAAATCAGCCCCAGCATTTT

clone size: .
D gene: .
J gene: TRBJ2-7
V gene: TRBV20-1
CDR3 protein: CSAISGLEQYF
CDR3 DNA: TGCAGTGCTATTTCAGGTCTCGAGCAGTACTTC

clone size: .
D gene: .
J gene: TRBJ1-6
V gene: TRBV27
CDR3 protein: CASNTWGGGGSPLHF
CDR3 DNA: TGTGCCAGCAACACTTGGGGGGGAGGCGGTTCACCCCTCCACTTT

clone size: once
D gene: TRBD1
J gene: TRBJ1-1
V gene: TRBV2
CDR3 protein: CASSDRDRNTEAFF
CDR3 DNA: TGTGCCAGCAGTGACCGGGACAGGAACACTGAAGCTTTCTTT

clone size: .
D gene: .
J gene: TRBJ1-1
V gene: TRBV14
CDR3 protein: CASSRGVNTEAFF
CDR3 DNA: TGTGCCAGCAGCCGGGGGGTGAACACTGAAGCTTTCTTT

clone size: .
D gene: TRBD1
J gene: TRBJ1-1
V gene: TRBV5-5
CDR3 protein: CASSYPGQGAEAFF
CDR3 DNA: TGTGCCAGCAGCTATCCGGGACAGGGAGCTGAAGCTTTCTTT

clone size: .
D gene: .
J gene: TRBJ1-2
V gene: TRBV2
CDR3 protein: CASQMTGLVEGYTF
CDR3 DNA: TGTGCCAGCCAGATGACAGGCCTCGTAGAAGGCTACACCTTC

clone size: .
D gene: TRBD1
J gene: TRBJ2-2
V gene: TRBV11-2
CDR3 protein: CASSRTGENTGELFF
CDR3 DNA: TGTGCCAGCAGCAGGACAGGGGAGAACACCGGGGAGCTGTTTTTT

clone size: .
D gene: .
J gene: TRBJ1-4
V gene: TRBV13
CDR3 protein: CASSSRTIGEKLFF
CDR3 DNA: TGTGCCAGCAGCTCCCGGACAATTGGGGAAAAACTGTTTTTT

clone size: .
D gene: .
J gene: TRBJ2-1
V gene: TRBV25-1
CDR3 protein: CASSDSAVSYNEQFF
CDR3 DNA: TGTGCCAGCAGTGATTCAGCGGTCTCCTACAATGAGCAGTTCTTC

clone size: .
D gene: .
J gene: TRBJ1-6
V gene: TRBV5-8
CDR3 protein: CASSFTENSPLHF
CDR3 DNA: TGTGCCAGCAGTTTTACAGAAAATTCACCCCTCCACTTT

clone size: .
D gene: TRBD2
J gene: TRBJ2-7
V gene: TRBV30
CDR3 protein: CAWDPGTRTYEQYF
CDR3 DNA: TGTGCCTGGGACCCCGGGACTAGAACCTACGAGCAGTACTTC

clone size: .
D gene: TRBD2
J gene: TRBJ2-5
V gene: TRBV11-3
CDR3 protein: CASSTGTSGTQETQYF
CDR3 DNA: TGTGCCAGCAGCACCGGGACTAGCGGGACGCAAGAGACCCAGTACTTC

clone size: once
D gene: TRBD1
J gene: TRBJ1-1
V gene: TRBV18
CDR3 protein: CASSPNGQGALEAFF
CDR3 DNA: TGTGCCAGCTCACCTAACGGACAGGGTGCTTTAGAAGCTTTCTTT

clone size: few
D gene: .
J gene: TRBJ2-1
V gene: TRBV6-2/TRBV6-3
CDR3 protein: CASSYSWREQFF
CDR3 DNA: TGTGCCAGCAGTTACTCTTGGCGGGAGCAGTTCTTC

clone size: .
D gene: .
J gene: TRBJ2-7
V gene: TRBV2
CDR3 protein: CASTWQGDEQYF
CDR3 DNA: TGTGCCAGCACCTGGCAGGGCGACGAGCAGTACTTC

clone size: .
D gene: .
J gene: TRBJ1-1
V gene: TRBV10-3
CDR3 protein: CAISSTSTEAFF
CDR3 DNA: TGTGCCATCAGTTCAACCAGCACTGAAGCTTTCTTT

clone size: .
D gene: TRBD1
J gene: TRBJ2-2
V gene: TRBV24-1
CDR3 protein: CATSRTGGYTGELFF
CDR3 DNA: TGTGCCACCAGCCGGACAGGGGGCTACACCGGGGAGCTGTTTTTT

clone size: .
D gene: .
J gene: TRBJ1-2
V gene: TRBV6-5
CDR3 protein: CASSFRDTSADGYTF
CDR3 DNA: TGTGCCAGCAGTTTCCGGGACACATCAGCAGATGGCTACACCTTC

clone size: .
D gene: .
J gene: TRBJ2-7
V gene: TRBV18
CDR3 protein: CASSPPVEGVYEQYF
CDR3 DNA: TGTGCCAGCTCACCACCGGTCGAGGGAGTCTACGAGCAGTACTTC

clone size: .
D gene: TRBD2
J gene: TRBJ2-1
V gene: TRBV11-2
CDR3 protein: CASSLSLAGDPEQFF
CDR3 DNA: TGTGCCAGCAGCTTATCGCTAGCGGGAGATCCTGAGCAGTTCTTC

clone size: .
D gene: .
J gene: TRBJ1-2
V gene: TRBV27
CDR3 protein: CASSPQGFYGYTF
CDR3 DNA: TGTGCCAGCAGTCCCCAGGGTTTCTATGGCTACACCTTC

clone size: .
D gene: .
J gene: TRBJ1-2
V gene: TRBV30
CDR3 protein: CAWSVPLHWGRNGYTF
CDR3 DNA: TGTGCCTGGAGTGTACCCCTCCACTGGGGGAGGAATGGCTACACCTTC

clone size: .
D gene: .
J gene: TRBJ2-1
V gene: TRBV11-3
CDR3 protein: CASSLAGNNEQFF
CDR3 DNA: TGTGCCAGCAGCCTAGCAGGGAACAATGAGCAGTTCTTC

clone size: .
D gene: TRBD2
J gene: TRBJ2-1
V gene: TRBV14
CDR3 protein: CASSRLAGAYNEQFF
CDR3 DNA: TGTGCCAGCAGCCGGCTAGCGGGGGCCTACAATGAGCAGTTCTTC

clone size: few
D gene: .
J gene: TRBJ1-5
V gene: TRBV4-2
CDR3 protein: CASSQESGNQPQHF
CDR3 DNA: TGTGCCAGCAGCCAAGAATCGGGGAATCAGCCCCAGCATTTT

clone size: .
D gene: TRBD1
J gene: TRBJ1-1
V gene: TRBV2
CDR3 protein: CARDTGTGAEAFF
CDR3 DNA: TGTGCCAGAGATACCGGGACAGGGGCCGAAGCTTTCTTT

clone size: .
D gene: TRBD1
J gene: TRBJ2-6
V gene: TRBV7-9
CDR3 protein: CASSRQGISNVLTF
CDR3 DNA: TGTGCCAGCAGCCGACAGGGGATTTCCAACGTCCTGACTTTC

clone size: .
D gene: .
J gene: TRBJ1-1
V gene: TRBV30
CDR3 protein: CARGVIRGGSEAFF
CDR3 DNA: TGTGCACGTGGAGTGATAAGGGGGGGGAGTGAAGCTTTCTTT

clone size: .
D gene: TRBD2
J gene: TRBJ2-5
V gene: TRBV7-9
CDR3 protein: CASSPGRGGQETQYF
CDR3 DNA: TGTGCCAGCAGCCCCGGGCGGGGGGGCCAAGAGACCCAGTACTTC

clone size: .
D gene: TRBD2
J gene: TRBJ2-1
V gene: TRBV18
CDR3 protein: CASSPQLAGGGPGSYNEQFF
CDR3 DNA: TGTGCCAGCTCACCACAACTAGCGGGAGGAGGTCCGGGGTCCTACAATGAGCAGTTCTTC

clone size: .
D gene: TRBD2
J gene: TRBJ2-5
V gene: TRBV18
CDR3 protein: CASSDLSGDYQETQYF
CDR3 DNA: TGTGCCAGCTCAGATCTTAGCGGGGATTACCAAGAGACCCAGTACTTC

clone size: .
D gene: .
J gene: TRBJ1-2
V gene: TRBV6-5
CDR3 protein: CASSTTGTPYGYTF
CDR3 DNA: TGTGCCAGCAGTACTACCGGGACTCCCTATGGCTACACCTTC

clone size: .
D gene: .
J gene: TRBJ1-2
V gene: TRBV6-5
CDR3 protein: CASRSIPDYGYTF
CDR3 DNA: TGTGCCAGCAGGTCAATACCAGACTATGGCTACACCTTC

clone size: .
D gene: .
J gene: TRBJ1-2
V gene: TRBV6-6
CDR3 protein: CASSPRDGNSHGYTF
CDR3 DNA: TGTGCCAGCAGCCCCCGAGACGGGAACTCTCATGGCTACACCTTC

clone size: .
D gene: .
J gene: TRBJ2-7
V gene: TRBV18
CDR3 protein: CASSPRQLLGRYEQYF
CDR3 DNA: TGTGCCAGCTCACCCAGACAGCTCCTTGGGCGATACGAGCAGTACTTC

clone size: .
D gene: TRBD2
J gene: TRBJ2-1
V gene: TRBV25-1
CDR3 protein: CASSETSGSSYNEQFF
CDR3 DNA: TGTGCCAGCAGTGAGACTAGCGGGAGCTCCTACAATGAGCAGTTCTTC

clone size: .
D gene: .
J gene: TRBJ2-7
V gene: TRBV21-1
CDR3 protein: CASSKADTPDYEQYF
CDR3 DNA: TGTGCCAGCAGCAAAGCGGACACCCCGGACTACGAGCAGTACTTC

clone size: .
D gene: TRBD1
J gene: TRBJ2-7
V gene: TRBV14
CDR3 protein: CASSQGQGTYEQYF
CDR3 DNA: TGTGCCAGCAGCCAGGGACAGGGGACCTACGAGCAGTACTTC

clone size: .
D gene: .
J gene: TRBJ2-6
V gene: TRBV5-1
CDR3 protein: CASSLGPLASGANVLTF
CDR3 DNA: TGCGCCAGCAGCTTGGGGCCACTAGCTTCTGGGGCCAACGTCCTGACTTTC

clone size: .
D gene: TRBD1
J gene: TRBJ1-4
V gene: TRBV11-2
CDR3 protein: CASSSSRNPGQGNEKLFF
CDR3 DNA: TGTGCCAGCAGCTCCTCACGAAACCCGGGACAGGGGAATGAAAAACTGTTTTTT

clone size: .
D gene: TRBD1
J gene: TRBJ2-1
V gene: TRBV12-5
CDR3 protein: CASGAAGTGGHYSYNEQFF
CDR3 DNA: TGTGCTAGTGGTGCAGCCGGGACAGGGGGTCATTACTCCTACAATGAGCAGTTCTTC

clone size: .
D gene: .
J gene: TRBJ2-5
V gene: TRBV5-5
CDR3 protein: CASSAPGQPQETQYF
CDR3 DNA: TGTGCCAGCAGCGCCCCCGGACAGCCTCAAGAGACCCAGTACTTC

clone size: .
D gene: TRBD2
J gene: TRBJ2-3
V gene: TRBV5-1
CDR3 protein: CASSTPSGGTDTQYF
CDR3 DNA: TGCGCCAGCAGCACACCTAGCGGGGGCACAGATACGCAGTATTTT

clone size: .
D gene: .
J gene: TRBJ2-7
V gene: TRBV20-1
CDR3 protein: CSATSGFEQYF
CDR3 DNA: TGCAGTGCTACTTCAGGGTTTGAGCAGTACTTC

clone size: .
D gene: TRBD2
J gene: TRBJ2-7
V gene: TRBV19
CDR3 protein: CASSKQPGTSGSRSSYEQYF
CDR3 DNA: TGTGCCAGTAGCAAACAACCCGGGACTAGCGGGAGCCGGAGCTCCTACGAGCAGTACTTC

clone size: .
D gene: .
J gene: TRBJ2-3
V gene: TRBV16
CDR3 protein: CASSQSGQAGTDTQYF
CDR3 DNA: TGTGCCAGCAGCCAATCTGGGCAGGCAGGCACAGATACGCAGTATTTT

clone size: .
D gene: TRBD1
J gene: TRBJ2-2
V gene: TRBV25-1
CDR3 protein: CASSVTGAGELFF
CDR3 DNA: TGTGCCAGCAGTGTAACAGGGGCCGGGGAGCTGTTTTTT

clone size: .
D gene: .
J gene: TRBJ2-2
V gene: TRBV7-9
CDR3 protein: CASSLEASEFPGELFF
CDR3 DNA: TGTGCCAGCAGCTTAGAAGCGAGCGAGTTTCCCGGGGAGCTGTTTTTT

clone size: .
D gene: TRBD1
J gene: TRBJ1-5
V gene: TRBV24-1
CDR3 protein: CATSDLQGQPWAQPQHF
CDR3 DNA: TGTGCCACCAGTGATTTACAGGGACAGCCCTGGGCTCAGCCCCAGCATTTT